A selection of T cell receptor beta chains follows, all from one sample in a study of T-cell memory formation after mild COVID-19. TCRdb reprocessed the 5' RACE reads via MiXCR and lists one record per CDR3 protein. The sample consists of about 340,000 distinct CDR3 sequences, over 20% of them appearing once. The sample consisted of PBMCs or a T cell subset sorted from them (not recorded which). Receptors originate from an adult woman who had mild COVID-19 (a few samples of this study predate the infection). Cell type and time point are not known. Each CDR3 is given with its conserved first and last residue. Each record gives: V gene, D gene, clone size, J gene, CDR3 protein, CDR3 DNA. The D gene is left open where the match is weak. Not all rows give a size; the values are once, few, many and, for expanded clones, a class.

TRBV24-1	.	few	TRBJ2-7	CATSSASYEQYF	TGTGCCACCAGCTCCGCTTCCTACGAGCAGTACTTC
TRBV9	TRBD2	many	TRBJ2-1	CASSAGLAGGYNEQFF	TGTGCCAGCAGCGCGGGACTAGCGGGAGGCTACAATGAGCAGTTCTTC
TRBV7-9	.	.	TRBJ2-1	CASRGTQGDEQFF	TGTGCCAGCAGGGGGACTCAAGGCGATGAGCAGTTCTTC
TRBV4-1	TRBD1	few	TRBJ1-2	CASSPSGGTGVNYGYTF	TGCGCCAGCAGCCCATCAGGTGGGACAGGGGTTAACTATGGCTACACCTTC
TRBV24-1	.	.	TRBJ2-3	CATSGGDPTDTQYF	TGTGCCACCAGTGGCGGAGACCCCACAGATACGCAGTATTTT
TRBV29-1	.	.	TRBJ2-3	CSVPTSTDTQYF	TGCAGCGTCCCGACCAGCACAGATACGCAGTATTTT
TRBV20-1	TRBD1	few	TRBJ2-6	CSAYRGTGANVLTF	TGCAGTGCCTACAGGGGAACTGGGGCCAACGTCCTGACTTTC
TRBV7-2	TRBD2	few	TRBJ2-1	CASSTGTSGGPQFF	TGTGCCAGCAGCACCGGGACTAGCGGGGGCCCACAGTTCTTC
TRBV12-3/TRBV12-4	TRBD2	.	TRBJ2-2	CASSSGLAVLGGELFF	TGTGCCAGCAGCTCGGGACTAGCGGTCTTAGGCGGGGAGCTGTTTTTT
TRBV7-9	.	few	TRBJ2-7	CASSLTSRGPGREQYF	TGTGCCAGCAGCTTAACAAGCCGAGGACCCGGGCGAGAGCAGTACTTC
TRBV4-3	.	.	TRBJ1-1	CASSPGGTWGTEAFF	TGCGCCAGCAGCCCAGGCGGCACCTGGGGCACTGAAGCTTTCTTT
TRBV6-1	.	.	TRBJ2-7	CASRPRDSYEQYF	TGTGCCAGCAGGCCGAGAGACTCCTACGAGCAGTACTTC
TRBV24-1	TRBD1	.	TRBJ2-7	CATSEGTGASSYEQYF	TGTGCCACCAGTGAGGGGACAGGGGCGTCCTCCTACGAGCAGTACTTC
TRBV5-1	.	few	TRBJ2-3	CASSQGLLSTDTQYF	TGCGCCAGCAGCCAAGGGCTCTTGAGCACAGATACGCAGTATTTT
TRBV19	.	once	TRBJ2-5	CASSIVLQSQETQYF	TGTGCCAGTAGTATAGTCCTGCAGTCCCAAGAGACCCAGTACTTC
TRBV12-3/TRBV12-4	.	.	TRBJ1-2	CASRPRGGATNYGCTF	TGTGCCAGCAGACCCCGGGGAGGAGCCACTAACTATGGCTGCACCTTC
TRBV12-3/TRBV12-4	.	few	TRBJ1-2	CASSLVSGYGYTF	TGTGCCAGCAGTTTGGTATCAGGGTATGGCTACACCTTC
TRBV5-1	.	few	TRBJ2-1	CASSSGHTYNEQFF	TGCGCCAGCAGCAGCGGGCATACCTACAATGAGCAGTTCTTC
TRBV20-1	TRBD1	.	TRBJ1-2	CSAGTGGAYGYTF	TGCAGTGCCGGGACAGGGGGCGCCTATGGCTACACCTTC
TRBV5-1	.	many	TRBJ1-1	CASSLATPNTEAFF	TGCGCCAGCAGCTTGGCCACCCCGAACACTGAAGCTTTCTTT
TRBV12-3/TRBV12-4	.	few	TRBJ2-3	CASSEVGVGTQYF	TGTGCCAGCAGTGAAGTAGGGGTAGGGACGCAGTATTTT
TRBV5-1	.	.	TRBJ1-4	CASSLAGSYPEKLFF	TGCGCCAGCAGCTTGGCAGGGAGCTATCCGGAAAAACTGTTTTTT
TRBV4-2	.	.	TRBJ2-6	CASSQDRRQSSSGANVLTF	TGTGCCAGCAGCCAAGATCGGAGACAATCAAGCTCTGGGGCCAACGTCCTGACTTTC